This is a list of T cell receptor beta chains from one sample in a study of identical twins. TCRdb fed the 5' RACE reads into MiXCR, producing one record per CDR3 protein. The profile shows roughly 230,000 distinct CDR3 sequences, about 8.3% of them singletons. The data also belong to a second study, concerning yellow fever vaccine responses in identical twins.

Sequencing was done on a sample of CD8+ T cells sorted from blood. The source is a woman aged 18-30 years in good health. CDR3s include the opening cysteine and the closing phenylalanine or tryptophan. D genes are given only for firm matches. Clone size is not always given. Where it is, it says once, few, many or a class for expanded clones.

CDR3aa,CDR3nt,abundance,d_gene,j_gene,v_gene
CASSYLRGSTYNEQFF,TGTGCCAGCAGCTATCTACGGGGCTCTACCTACAATGAGCAGTTCTTC,many,.,TRBJ2-1,TRBV21-1
CAWSVVGPGELFF,TGTGCCTGGAGTGTTGTCGGCCCCGGGGAGCTGTTTTTT,.,.,TRBJ2-2,TRBV30
CSVAGNWASGNRDTQYF,TGCAGCGTTGCGGGAAACTGGGCTAGCGGGAATCGAGATACGCAGTATTTT,.,TRBD2,TRBJ2-3,TRBV29-1
CASSLTRPETQYF,TGTGCCAGCAGTCTGACACGGCCCGAGACCCAGTACTTC,few,.,TRBJ2-5,TRBV6-2/TRBV6-3
CASSQDGAPIYGYTF,TGCGCCAGCAGCCAAGATGGGGCCCCTATCTATGGCTACACCTTC,many,.,TRBJ1-2,TRBV4-3
CASSLLGPGDEQYF,TGTGCCAGCAGCTTATTGGGCCCTGGGGACGAGCAGTACTTC,few,.,TRBJ2-7,TRBV7-2
CASSQTNQIYGYTF,TGTGCCAGCAGCCAAACGAACCAAATCTATGGCTACACCTTC,many,.,TRBJ1-2,TRBV7-9
CASSLFGAYNEQFF,TGTGCCAGCAGTTTATTCGGAGCTTACAATGAGCAGTTCTTC,many,.,TRBJ2-1,TRBV28
CASSIDSSLQGSYNEQFF,TGTGCCAGTAGTATAGACAGTTCCCTCCAGGGGTCCTACAATGAGCAGTTCTTC,few,.,TRBJ2-1,TRBV19
CASKPTASYEQYF,TGCGCCAGCAAACCGACAGCTTCCTACGAGCAGTACTTC,few,.,TRBJ2-7,TRBV5-1
CASSGSSGTPTYEQYF,TGTGCCAGCAGCGGATCCTCCGGGACCCCGACCTACGAGCAGTACTTC,few,.,TRBJ2-7,TRBV7-9
CASSPLEVGSYEQYF,TGTGCCAGCAGTCCATTGGAGGTGGGCTCCTACGAGCAGTACTTC,many,.,TRBJ2-7,TRBV27
CASSQGTGGNEQFF,TGCGCCAGCAGCCAAGGGACAGGGGGCAATGAGCAGTTCTTC,.,TRBD1,TRBJ2-1,TRBV4-3
CASSPDPDYSYQPQHF,TGTGCCAGCAGTCCCGACCCAGATTATAGCTATCAGCCCCAGCATTTT,few,.,TRBJ1-5,TRBV6-1
CASSSYRNTGELFF,TGTGCCAGCAGCTCGTACAGGAACACCGGGGAGCTGTTTTTT,many,.,TRBJ2-2,TRBV7-2
CASSVATTGFPYF,TGTGCCAGCAGCGTAGCTACGACGGGTTTTCCGTACTTC,.,.,TRBJ2-7,TRBV9
CASSLELALYNEQFF,TGTGCCAGCAGCTTAGAACTAGCCCTCTACAATGAGCAGTTCTTC,.,.,TRBJ2-1,TRBV7-9
CSAKTKVGGLGTEAFF,TGCAGTGCTAAAACCAAAGTGGGGGGGCTCGGCACTGAAGCTTTCTTT,few,.,TRBJ1-1,TRBV20-1
CASSQELAGNEQFF,TGCGCCAGCAGCCAAGAACTAGCGGGCAATGAGCAGTTCTTC,.,TRBD2,TRBJ2-1,TRBV4-3
CSARTYTEAFF,TGCAGTGCTAGGACTTACACTGAAGCTTTCTTT,many,.,TRBJ1-1,TRBV20-1
CASSQERGGSQPQHF,TGTGCCAGCAGCCAAGAGCGTGGAGGGTCCCAGCCCCAGCATTTT,few,.,TRBJ1-5,TRBV4-2